Listed below are T cell receptor beta chains from one sample, sequenced in a study of T cells in Graves' hyperthyroidism and ophthalmopathy. TCRdb reanalysed the multiplex PCR reads using MiXCR and keeps one entry per CDR3 protein. The sample records about 300,000 distinct CDR3 sequences, roughly a fifth being singletons. Specimen: blood. These receptors were taken from a man aged 50-60 years with Graves' ophthalmopathy. CDR3s include the opening cysteine and the closing phenylalanine or tryptophan. The order of the fields is clone size, J gene, D gene, V gene, CDR3 DNA, CDR3 protein. A D gene is named only where the DNA matches it firmly. Part of the rows lack a size; the others show once, few, many or a class for expanded clones.

size: -
J: TRBJ1-1
D: -
V: TRBV6-6
DNA: TGTGCCAGCAGTTACAGAACGGGGGGGACCACTGAAGCTTTCTTT
CDR3: CASSYRTGGTTEAFF

size: many
J: TRBJ1-5
D: -
V: TRBV6-1
DNA: TGTGCCAGCAGTCTACAGGGAGATCAGCCCCAGCATTTT
CDR3: CASSLQGDQPQHF

size: many
J: TRBJ1-2
D: TRBD1
V: TRBV28
DNA: TGTGCCAGCAGTTTAGCCCAGGGGACAGGGAATGGCTACACCTTC
CDR3: CASSLAQGTGNGYTF

size: -
J: TRBJ2-7
D: -
V: TRBV30
DNA: TGTGCCTGGAGAGGGGCCTGGTCCGAGCAGTACTTC
CDR3: CAWRGAWSEQYF

size: many
J: TRBJ1-6
D: -
V: TRBV14
DNA: TGTGCCAGCAGCCATTGGCAATCACCCCTCCACTTT
CDR3: CASSHWQSPLHF

size: -
J: TRBJ1-5
D: TRBD1
V: TRBV4-1
DNA: TGCGCCAGCAGCCGACAGGGGGCATCCGAAAGCAATCAGCCCCAGCATTTT
CDR3: CASSRQGASESNQPQHF

size: few
J: TRBJ2-3
D: -
V: TRBV7-9
DNA: TGTGCCAGCAGCTCCTCCGTATTAAGCACAGATACGCAGTATTTT
CDR3: CASSSSVLSTDTQYF

size: many
J: TRBJ2-7
D: TRBD1
V: TRBV2
DNA: TGTGCCAGCAGTGAAGCCCCGGGACAGTCGGGGGAGCAGTACTTC
CDR3: CASSEAPGQSGEQYF

size: few
J: TRBJ2-3
D: -
V: TRBV2
DNA: TGTGCCAGCAGTCAAGATGGGGCCCGGGGAGATACGCAGTATTTT
CDR3: CASSQDGARGDTQYF

size: many
J: TRBJ2-7
D: -
V: TRBV28
DNA: TGTGCCAGCAGTTCGGGGGATTCCTACGAGCAGTACTTC
CDR3: CASSSGDSYEQYF

size: -
J: TRBJ1-4
D: TRBD1
V: TRBV5-1
DNA: TGCGCCAGCAGCGCATCAGGACAGGGAGCGGCTGAAAAACTGTTTTTT
CDR3: CASSASGQGAAEKLFF

size: -
J: TRBJ2-3
D: -
V: TRBV27
DNA: TGTGCCAGCACATTCGGACGCGCGCAGTATTTT
CDR3: CASTFGRAQYF

size: many
J: TRBJ2-7
D: TRBD1
V: TRBV7-8
DNA: TGTGCCAGCAGCTCGCCCGGGACAGACGACTACGAGCAGTACTTC
CDR3: CASSSPGTDDYEQYF

size: many
J: TRBJ2-1
D: -
V: TRBV11-2
DNA: TGTGCCAGCAGCTTAGATACTGACCTTGGGGAGTTCTTC
CDR3: CASSLDTDLGEFF

size: -
J: TRBJ1-5
D: TRBD1
V: TRBV15
DNA: TGTGCCACCAGCGAACAGGGGTCTAGCAATCAGCCCCAGCATTTT
CDR3: CATSEQGSSNQPQHF

size: many
J: TRBJ1-4
D: -
V: TRBV6-1
DNA: TGTGCCAGCAGTGAAGGCGTCAATGAAAAACTGTTTTTT
CDR3: CASSEGVNEKLFF

size: -
J: TRBJ2-2
D: TRBD2
V: TRBV28
DNA: TGTGCCAGCAGTTCCATTGTTTTACTAGCGGAACGAGGACACTTGAACACCGGGGAGCTGTTTTTT
CDR3: CASSSIVLLAERGHLNTGELFF

size: -
J: TRBJ1-2
D: -
V: TRBV6-2/TRBV6-3
DNA: TGTGCCAGCAGGGCGACAGTGAGGTATGGCTACACCTTC
CDR3: CASRATVRYGYTF

size: many
J: TRBJ1-2
D: TRBD1
V: TRBV12-3/TRBV12-4
DNA: TGTGCCAGCAGTTCCTCCCCTCCGGGACAGCTTATCACCTTC
CDR3: CASSSSPPGQLITF

size: many
J: TRBJ2-3
D: -
V: TRBV27
DNA: TGTGCCAGCAGTTTAAAGCCTAGCACAGATACGCAGTATTTT
CDR3: CASSLKPSTDTQYF

size: few
J: TRBJ2-2
D: -
V: TRBV28
DNA: TGTGCCAGCAGTGAATACGGTCGGGGGGCAGACCCCGGGGAGCTGTTTTTT
CDR3: CASSEYGRGADPGELFF

size: few
J: TRBJ2-5
D: TRBD2
V: TRBV5-4
DNA: TGTGCCAGCAGCTACGGGACTAGCGGGATCGAGACCCAGTACTTC
CDR3: CASSYGTSGIETQYF

size: many
J: TRBJ2-7
D: TRBD2
V: TRBV20-1
DNA: TGCAGTGCTAGAATTCGGGGAGGGATCTACGAGCAGTACTTC
CDR3: CSARIRGGIYEQYF

size: -
J: TRBJ1-3
D: TRBD1
V: TRBV5-1
DNA: TGCGCCAGCAGCCCTGACCAGGGGGCGAGTTCTGGAAACACCATATATTTT
CDR3: CASSPDQGASSGNTIYF

size: many
J: TRBJ2-1
D: -
V: TRBV2
DNA: TGTGCCAGCAAGATATCGGCCGAGCAGTTCTTC
CDR3: CASKISAEQFF

size: -
J: TRBJ1-5
D: -
V: TRBV28
DNA: TGTGCCAGCAGTCAGAACAGGGTGGCAGGTCAGCCCCAGCATTTT
CDR3: CASSQNRVAGQPQHF

size: -
J: TRBJ2-5
D: -
V: TRBV2
DNA: TGTGCCAGCATTATACCCGGGACTCTAGAGACCCAGTACTTC
CDR3: CASIIPGTLETQYF